One and the same sample provided the 29 T cell receptor beta chains below, sequenced in a study of T cells after yellow fever vaccination. TCRdb independently ran MiXCR on the 5' RACE reads; one entry per CDR3 protein. The sample has about 300,000 distinct CDR3 sequences, 7.5% to 9% seen once. The sequences come from CD4+ T cells sorted from PBMCs, collected 5 days after the yellow fever booster vaccination. The receptors were sampled from a young man who received the YFV17D yellow fever vaccine.

The chain uses TRBV4-1 and TRBJ1-5; 7 nucleotides line up with TRBD1. Germline lookup yields CDR1 MGHRA and CDR2 YSYEKL. CDR3 length: 15 amino acids. The V gene end was trimmed by 2 bases and the J gene end by 3 bases; junction bases not matched to a gene: 4. CDR3 coding DNA: TGCGCCAGCAGCCAATTCGACAGGGACAATCAGCCCCAGCATTTT. It translates to CASSQFDRDNQPQHF.

In this sample, this clonotype turned up many times. CDR3 protein: CASRPGAGTAAQPQHF. CDR3 nucleotide sequence: TGTGCCAGCAGACCTGGGGCCGGGACGGCGGCTCAGCCCCAGCATTTT. This sequence joins TRBV12-3 or TRBV12-4 and TRBJ1-5; TRBD1 might be the D (5 bases). Trimming stripped 6 bases from V and 6 bases from J, with 21 bases between. This CDR3 comprises 16 residues.

The table lists this clonotype with many counts. The chain couples TRBV7-2 to TRBJ1-2, with TRBD1 as a possible D gene (6 bases). From germline, CDR1 is SGHTA and CDR2 FQGNSA. The CDR3 totals 14 residues. Trimming removed 6 bases at V and 8 bases at J, with 19 bases between. The CDR3 bases are TGTGCCAGCAGGACAGGAGTGGGGGTGGTGGGCTACACCTTC. Its protein product is CASRTGVGVVGYTF.

V is TRBV28 and J is TRBJ2-7; 8 positions match TRBD1. With 10 bases clipped from V and 2 bases from J, the junction kept 4 bases outside the gene matches. The CDR3 is made up of 12 amino acids. Looked up from germline, CDR1 is MDHEN and CDR2 is SYDVKM. CDR3 sequence reads: CATGQGAYEQYV. CDR3 sequence (DNA): TGTGCCACCGGACAGGGAGCCTACGAGCAGTACGTC.

A remark on this clonotype: At one of its ends the junction is not consistent with the germline gene, which may arise from a read error. This chain links TRBV27 with TRBJ2-2, with D perhaps matching TRBD1 (5 bases). Looked up from germline, CDR1 is MNHEY and CDR2 is SMNVEV (reference sequence). The CDR3 has 15 amino acids. In nucleotides, the CDR3 is TGTGCCAGCAGTTTATCAGGGGTGCGGACCGGTGAGCTGTTTTTT. Translated: CASSLSGVRTGELFF.

CDR3 sequence reads: CASSIRSMGGHQETQYF. For the CDR3, the DNA is TGTGCCAGTAGTATACGTTCAATGGGGGGCCACCAAGAGACCCAGTACTTC. This chain connects TRBV19 to TRBJ2-5; D tentatively reads TRBD1 or TRBD2 (6 bases each). CDR3 length equals 17 residues. Trimming shortened V by 2 bases and J by 0 bases, and 16 bases separated the two germline ends. Germline lookup yields CDR1 LNHDA and CDR2 SQIVND (reference sequence). Full variable domain (missing parts from reference TRBV19 and TRBJ2-5): DGGITQSPKYLFRKEGQNVTLSCEQNLNHDAMYWYRQDPGQGLRLIYYSQIVNDFQKGDIAEGYSVSREKKESFPLTVTSAQKNPTAFYLCASSIRSMGGHQETQYFGPGTRLLVL.

This clonotype was recorded at least ten times. The chain links TRBV20-1 to TRBJ1-1; D not certain. Germline loops: CDR1 DFQATT, CDR2 SNEGSKA (reference sequence). The ends were cut back, 6 bases at V and 1 base at J, with 9 bases in the middle. This CDR3 spans 12 amino acids. The CDR3 DNA is TGCAGTGCCTACGGCCCGAACACTGAAGCTTTCTTT. It yields the protein CSAYGPNTEAFF.

This clonotype was observed a handful of times. V usage is TRBV12-3 or TRBV12-4 and J usage is TRBJ1-2; 10 bases are a match to TRBD1. The CDR3 has 15 amino acids. The ends lost 3 bases at V and 7 bases at J; junction bases unmatched: 8. The CDR3 spells CASSFLQTGGFGYTF. In nucleotides, the CDR3 is TGTGCCAGCAGTTTCTTGCAGACAGGGGGCTTTGGCTACACCTTC.

The genes are TRBV12-3 or TRBV12-4 and TRBJ2-4; D uncertain. The length of the CDR3 is 15 residues. The V end lost 3 bases, the J end lost 0 bases, and 9 bases lay between the germline ends. The CDR3 nucleotides are TGTGCCAGCAGTTTTTCCGTTCTAGCCAAAAACATTCAGTACTTC. Residues: CASSFSVLAKNIQYF.

This clonotype was detected a few times. This chain connects TRBV12-3 or TRBV12-4 to TRBJ2-7; 8 nucleotides match TRBD1. V trimming: 6 bases; J trimming: 5 bases; junction bases outside the gene matches: 9. The CDR3 contains 14 residues. The CDR3 region is CASRKTGAMDEQYF. Here the CDR3 DNA reads TGTGCCAGCAGGAAGACAGGGGCAATGGACGAGCAGTACTTC.

This clonotype was observed many times. The V and J genes are TRBV19 and TRBJ2-5, with D maybe TRBD1 (6 bases). This CDR3 spans 14 amino acids. The germline gives CDR1 LNHDA, CDR2 SQIVND (reference sequence). V lost 6 bases, J lost 1 base, and 12 bases lay in between. The CDR3, as DNA: TGTGCCAGTAGCCAGGGGCTTTTCCAAGAGACCCAGTACTTC. Its translation: CASSQGLFQETQYF.

J is TRBJ1-1 and V is TRBV18, with D possibly being TRBD1 (5 bases). Trimming removed 10 bases from V and 3 bases from J, with 15 bases in between. The CDR3 is 13 amino acids. Looked up from germline, CDR1 is KGHSH and CDR2 is LQKENI. The CDR3 protein is CATSRDLHTEAFF. The CDR3, as DNA: TGTGCCACCTCCCGGGACCTACACACTGAAGCTTTCTTT.

The gene calls are TRBV20-1 and TRBJ2-5; D not resolved. Per germline, CDR1 DFQATT and CDR2 SNEGSKA (reference sequence). The CDR3 has 11 amino acids. The CDR3 sequence: CMGLDQETQYF. The CDR3 DNA reads as TGCATGGGGTTAGATCAAGAGACCCAGTACTTC.

This clonotype was detected only a few times. V gene TRBV5-1 combines with J gene TRBJ2-3; D may be TRBD1 (5 bases). V was clipped by 0 bases and J by 2 bases, with 13 bases between them. The CDR3 has 16 amino acids. The germline CDR1 and CDR2 sequences are SGHRS and YFSETQ. The CDR3 bases are TGCGCCAGCAGCTTGGCTTTGCAGGGTGTCACAGATACGCAGTATTTT. This gives the protein CASSLALQGVTDTQYF.

This clonotype has ten or more counts. The chain has TRBV7-2 and TRBJ1-1, with 9 bases that match TRBD1. Losses at the gene ends were 5 bases for V and 7 bases for J; bases not matched to a gene: 8. The CDR3 has 14 amino acids. CDR1 SGHTA and CDR2 FQGNSA come from the germline V gene. The CDR3 coding sequence is TGTGCCAGCAGCACCAGACAGGGGGAGGTTGAAGCTTTCTTT. Translated: CASSTRQGEVEAFF.

There are many counts of this clonotype. The V and J genes are TRBV7-9 and TRBJ2-4, with D possibly being TRBD1 (6 bases). Germline V CDR1 and CDR2: SEHNR, FQNEAQ (reference sequence). The CDR3 has 15 residues. Trimming removed 5 bases from V and 1 base from J, with 12 bases in between. The CDR3 bases are TGTGCCAGCAGCCCACAGGGTTTGGCCAAAAACATTCAGTACTTC. Residues: CASSPQGLAKNIQYF.

This clonotype was found a few times. The V gene is TRBV5-1, the J gene TRBJ2-2; a possible D gene is TRBD2 (5 bases). Trimming shortened V by 3 bases and J by 4 bases, and 10 bases separated the two germline ends. The CDR3 is made up of 14 amino acids. Germline lookup yields CDR1 SGHRS and CDR2 YFSETQ. The CDR3 sequence: CASSSGITTGELFF. Here the CDR3 DNA reads TGCGCCAGCAGCTCCGGGATCACCACCGGGGAGCTGTTTTTT.

This clonotype occurred a few times. The germline gene is not matched at one end of the junction; a read error may be the cause. The chain combines TRBV7-7 with TRBJ2-2; perhaps TRBD1 as D (6 bases). Germline CDR1 and CDR2: SSHAT and FNYEAQ (reference sequence). This CDR3 has 14 amino acids. The CDR3 nucleotides are TGTGCTAGCAGCCCCACAGGGACCACCGGGGAGCTGTTTTTT. Translated, it gives CASSPTGTTGELFF.

The chain uses TRBV15 and TRBJ2-5; no clear D. The CDR3 spans 17 residues. Between the trimmed V and J ends, which lost 0 bases and 2 bases, there was a span of 16 bases. Germline-derived CDR1 and CDR2 are LNHNV and YYDKDF (reference sequence). This CDR3 reads CATSREKGWHGQETQYF. The CDR3 DNA sequence: TGTGCCACCAGCAGAGAAAAAGGCTGGCATGGGCAAGAGACCCAGTACTTC.

This clonotype was picked up many times. The chain is built from TRBV5-1 and TRBJ2-4, with a weak D call TRBD2 (6 bases). Germline V gives CDR1 SGHRS, CDR2 YFSETQ. Trimming removed 5 bases at V and 6 bases at J, with 15 bases between. This CDR3 contains 14 residues. DNA of the CDR3: TGCGCCAGCAGTTTCGTCCTCGGGGGAAACATTCAGTACTTC. Its protein is CASSFVLGGNIQYF.

This chain links TRBV7-2 with TRBJ2-1, with TRBD2 matching over 11 bases. This CDR3 has 14 amino acids. Trimming took 8 bases from V and 8 from J; bases not matched to a gene: 8. The V gene's germline CDR1 is SGHTA and CDR2 FQGNSA. CDR3 DNA sequence: TGTGCCAGCGATAGCGGGGGGGCCGGGGATGAGCAGTTCTTC. It encodes CASDSGGAGDEQFF.

Note on this clonotype: Its ends do not fully match the called genes, so a read error is possible. J is TRBJ2-1 and V is TRBV5-1; D not resolved. Germline-derived CDR1 and CDR2 are SGHRS and YFSETQ. The CDR3 extends over 16 amino acids. The CDR3 spells CASSLGLLNPEVKSVF. The CDR3 DNA follows: TGCGCCAGCAGCTTGGGTTTGTTAAACCCCGAGGTAAAGTCGGTCTTC.

This chain uses TRBV7-2 with TRBJ2-5; TRBD1 matches 8 bases. Looked up from germline, CDR1 is SGHTA and CDR2 is FQGNSA. V lost 7 bases to trimming and J lost 4 bases; unmatched junction nucleotides: 2. The CDR3 is made up of 12 amino acids. The CDR3: CASTTGGETQYF. The DNA of the CDR3 is TGTGCCAGCACCACAGGGGGAGAGACCCAGTACTTC. The entire variable domain, with the rest obtained from reference TRBV7-2 and TRBJ2-5, is as follows: GAGVSQSPSNKVTEKGKDVELRCDPISGHTALYWYRQSLGQGLEFLIYFQGNSAPDKSGLPSDRFSAERTGGSVSTLTIQRTQQEDSAVYLCASTTGGETQYFGPGTRLLVL.

This clonotype was counted a few times. The chain combines TRBV20-1 with TRBJ2-1, with 10 bases matching TRBD1. CDR1 and CDR2 from the germline V gene are DFQATT and SNEGSKA (reference sequence). J lost 4 bases, V lost 2 bases, and 11 bases had no gene match. The CDR3 loop spans 17 amino acids. The CDR3 bases are TGCAGTGCTAGACCTTTAAACCGGGACAGGGGATACAATGAGCAGTTCTTC. It is translated as CSARPLNRDRGYNEQFF.

This chain joins TRBV7-9 and TRBJ2-5; D remains unclear. Per the germline V gene, CDR1 is SEHNR and CDR2 is FQNEAQ (reference sequence). The length of the CDR3 is 13 residues. With 4 bases removed from V and 4 bases from J, the gap between germline ends came to 10 bases. The CDR3 DNA is TGTGCCAGCAGCTCCTGGGCAGCAGAGACCCAGTACTTC. As protein: CASSSWAAETQYF.

There are a few counts of this clonotype. This chain joins TRBV12-3 or TRBV12-4 and TRBJ1-3; no reliable D call. The V and J ends lost 2 bases and 0 bases respectively, with 5 bases between them. This CDR3 comprises 14 residues. CDR3 nucleotide sequence: TGTGCCAGCAGTTTATGGCCCTCTGGAAACACCATATATTTT. It codes for CASSLWPSGNTIYF.

This clonotype was counted many times. The chain recombines TRBV6-2 or TRBV6-3 with TRBJ2-7; 10 bases align to TRBD2. The CDR3 contains 14 residues. The germline CDR1 and CDR2 sequences are MNHEY and SVGEGT. V was clipped by 4 bases and J by 2 bases; unmatched bases: 2. CDR3 sequence: CASSLAGGPYEQYF. CDR3 sequence (DNA): TGTGCCAGCAGTTTAGCGGGGGGACCCTACGAGCAGTACTTC.

The J gene is TRBJ2-7, the V gene TRBV4-3; D unresolved. Deletions cut 0 bases from V and 3 bases from J, with 9 bases between. CDR3 length equals 14 residues. The V gene's germline CDR1 is LGHNA and CDR2 YSLEER. CDR3 DNA sequence: TGCGCCAGCAGCCAAGATGGTGTATACTACGAGCAGTACGTC. Amino acid sequence: CASSQDGVYYEQYV.

The chain carries TRBV20-1 and TRBJ2-4; tentatively, D is TRBD2 (6 bases). Trimming left V 3 bases short and J 6 bases short, with 15 bases between. This CDR3 region has 14 residues. Germline lookup yields CDR1 DFQATT and CDR2 SNEGSKA (reference sequence). CDR3 nucleotides: TGCAGTGCTAGGGAGGGGTTGGGAGGAAACATTCAGTACTTC. Its protein product is CSAREGLGGNIQYF.